A single T cell receptor (beta chain) is shown here with its context. Trimming cost V 4 bases and J 4 bases, with 16 bases left between them. This CDR3 has 15 amino acids. Germline assignment: CDR1 SGHDT and CDR2 YYEEEE. TCRdb's table, derived via immunoSEQ multiplex PCR, lists solely in-frame clones and lacks some. The table shows approximately 10,000 clones, with 60% to 80% occurring only once. This sample was taken from a study of sequential checkpoint blockade in melanoma. Study as a whole: First-line arms were nivolumab then ipilimumab, or the reverse, randomized 1:1.

The sample's treatment: randomized to nivolumab then ipilimumab (arm A) or the reverse (arm B). Patients had received no earlier DNA-damaging chemotherapy. The clonotype was recovered from a human donor with melanoma. The chain uses TRBV5-6 and TRBJ2-3; possibly TRBD2 for D (6 bases). This sample comprised CD8+ T cells sorted from blood (inferred from file names), obtained from a patient given nivolumab and ipilimumab in sequence. CDR3 coding DNA: TGTGCCAGCAGCCCCTCCCCCGGGAGCCCAGATACGCAGTATTTT. Its protein is CASSPSPGSPDTQYF.